This T cell receptor beta chain was identified in a study of T cell responses to AZD1222 COVID-19 vaccine (dated by TCRdb to 2020 to 2023). In the study overall: AZD1222 recipients with second doses at about 4 weeks or about 12 weeks were pooled, because spike-specific TCR depth and breadth did not differ between schedules. Trial participants were enrolled by age into 18-55, 56-69 and 70-plus year subgroups, with approximately 160, 26 and 62 TCR-sequenced participants respectively. A total of over 230 trial participants underwent TCR sequencing, of whom 207 had received two doses of AZD1222 and around 26 had received two doses of the MenACWY control vaccine.

The full study reports these points: Conclusions about previously exposed vaccinees are limited, since just a handful of AZD1222 recipients were seropositive for SARS-CoV-2 at baseline. In the small 56-69-year group, the increase in depth fell short of significance, most likely because of low power. Because no day 14 peak-response samples were available, the repertoires could be characterized only after the peak T cell response. The vaccine-associated CD4 TCRs covered the entire spike protein, and the dominant responses fell in regions 160-218 and 743-854. Reportedly, close to half of the unique spike-specific TCRs recognized epitopes lying outside the regions that are mutated in the B.1.351 and B.1.1.7 variants. After two AZD1222 doses, spike-specific TCR breadth and depth were significantly higher than at day 0 and than in MenACWY recipients. Most participants were white British and females outnumbered males, and the authors suggested that clonal diversity may have been underestimated.

The CDR3 regions of human TCRbeta chains were analyzed by immunosequencing. Under the source paper's analysis protocol: TCRs in the repertoires were compared against a reference library of SARS-CoV-2-specific TCRs that had been generated with the MIRA antigen-specificity platform. Breadth meant the fraction of unique TCRs that were SARS-CoV-2-associated, whereas depth meant the fraction of total T cells that were SARS-CoV-2-associated. Each spike-specific TCR was assigned to its reactive spike region and to a CD4 or CD8 class using the MIRA data. Log10-transformed breadth and depth values were compared by one-way ANOVA with Sidak's multiple comparisons tests. Held by TCRdb, this immuneACCESS table contains in-frame sequences only and omits some clones. Under half of the omission traces to an unresolved V gene where checked; the cause of the rest is unknown. D and trimming were read from the DNA, whereas the V and J calls and clone size are those reported in that table. The sample records about 140,000 clones, about 80% of which are singletons. Over 3.5% of the sample lies in the top ten.

Trimming removed 3 bases from V and 4 bases from J, leaving 8 bases between the germline ends. Based on the germline V gene (reference sequence), the CDR1 and CDR2 sequences are SGHNT and YYREEE. There are 13 amino acids in the CDR3, from cysteine to phenylalanine inclusive. Solely the CDR3 DNA is kept, with 39 bases framed from the first base. With respect to this clone: It lacks a known antigen. No base quality values were provided; no much bigger clone lies one nucleotide off.

This sample's time point label indicates: baseline before first vaccination. Samples from vaccinated people were obtained from the UK trials COV001 and COV002, which included a single-blind randomized controlled phase 2/3 trial of AZD1222 (ChAdOx1 nCoV-19) in healthy adults. For TCRbeta chain sequencing, PBMC samples were collected from trial participants at day 0 and at day 28 after the second dose. This sample comprised peripheral blood, obtained on day 0 of AZD1222 vaccination. This clonotype was sampled from an adult in good health. This sequence uses TRBV5-4 and TRBJ1-5; the D gene is not confidently resolved. The CDR3 is CASSSDTNQPQHF. The DNA reads TGTGCCAGCAGCTCCGACACAAATCAGCCCCAGCATTTT.